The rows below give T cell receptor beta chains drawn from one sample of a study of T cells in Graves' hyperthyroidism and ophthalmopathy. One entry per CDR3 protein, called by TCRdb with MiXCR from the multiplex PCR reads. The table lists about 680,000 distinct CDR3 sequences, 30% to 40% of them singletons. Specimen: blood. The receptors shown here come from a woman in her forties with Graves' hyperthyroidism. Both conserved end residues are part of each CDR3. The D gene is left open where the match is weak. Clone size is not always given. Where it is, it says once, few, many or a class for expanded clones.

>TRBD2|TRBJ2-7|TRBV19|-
TGTGCCAGTAGTCCACTAGCGGGACCCAATGAGCAGTACTTC
CASSPLAGPNEQYF
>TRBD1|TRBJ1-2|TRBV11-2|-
TGTGCCAGCAGCGCCGAGGACAGGGGTGGCTATGGCTACACCTTC
CASSAEDRGGYGYTF
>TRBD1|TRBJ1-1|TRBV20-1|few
TGCAGTGCTAGAGCCCCTTCCGGGACAGGGGAAGACACTGAAGCTTTCTTT
CSARAPSGTGEDTEAFF
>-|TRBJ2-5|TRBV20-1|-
TGCAGTGCTAGTGGTTTTGGGCAAGAGACCCAGTACTTC
CSASGFGQETQYF
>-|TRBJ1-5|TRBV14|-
TGTGCCAGCAGCCATCCGGGGGGCAGACTCCATCAGCCCCAGCATTTT
CASSHPGGRLHQPQHF
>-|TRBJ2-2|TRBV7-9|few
TGTGCCAGCAGCTTAGTCCCCCGGAACACCGGGGAGCTGTTTTTT
CASSLVPRNTGELFF
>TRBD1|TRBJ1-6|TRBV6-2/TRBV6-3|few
TGTGCCAGCAGTGACAGGGTTCGTAATTCACCCCTCCACTTT
CASSDRVRNSPLHF
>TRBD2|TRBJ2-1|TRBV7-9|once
TGTGCCAGCAGCCCGGGGACTACCTCCAATGAGCAGTTCTTC
CASSPGTTSNEQFF
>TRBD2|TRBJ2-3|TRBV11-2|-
TGTGCCAGCAGCTTAGATCCAACTAGCGGGGGAACGCAGTATTTT
CASSLDPTSGGTQYF
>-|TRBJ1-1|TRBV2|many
TGTGCCAGCAGTGCTCGTGAGGGAAGAACTGAAGCTTTCTTT
CASSAREGRTEAFF
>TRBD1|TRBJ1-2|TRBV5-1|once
TGCGCCAGCAGCGGGACCGGGACAGGGAACTATGGCTACACCTTC
CASSGTGTGNYGYTF
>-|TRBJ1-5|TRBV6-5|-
TGTGCCAGCAGGACTCCAGGTGATCATCAGCCCCAGCATTTT
CASRTPGDHQPQHF
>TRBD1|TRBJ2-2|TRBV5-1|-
TGCGCCGTCAGTGGACAGGGGGCTCGGACCGGGGAGCTGTTTTTT
CAVSGQGARTGELFF
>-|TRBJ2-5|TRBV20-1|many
TGCAGTGCTCTCGGGACGTCCAGACCGCTCGAGACCCAGTACTTC
CSALGTSRPLETQYF
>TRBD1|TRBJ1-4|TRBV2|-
TGTGCCAGCGCCGACAGGGCCCTTAATGAAAAACTGTTTTTT
CASADRALNEKLFF
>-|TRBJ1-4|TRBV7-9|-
TGTGCCAGCAGCTTGTTTCTGGGGAATGAAAAACTGTTTTTT
CASSLFLGNEKLFF
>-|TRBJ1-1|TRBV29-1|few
TGCAGCGGAATTTTGAACACTGAAGCTTTCTTT
CSGILNTEAFF
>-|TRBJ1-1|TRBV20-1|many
TGCAGTGCCCCATACGTTGGAATGAACACTGAAGCTTTCTTT
CSAPYVGMNTEAFF
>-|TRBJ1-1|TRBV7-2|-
TGTGCCGGCAGCCCCAGACAGGACAGAGCTTTCTTT
CAGSPRQDRAFF
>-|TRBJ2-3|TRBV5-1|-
TGCGCCAGCAGCTTAGGAGTGATGGGCGGTACGCAGTATTTT
CASSLGVMGGTQYF
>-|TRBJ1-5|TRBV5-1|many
TGCGCCAGCAGCTTGGGCCCCATCCGCAATCAGCCCCAGCATTTT
CASSLGPIRNQPQHF
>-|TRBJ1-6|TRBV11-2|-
TGTGCCAGCAGCCTCCTCCATAACTCCTATAATTCACCCCTCCACTTT
CASSLLHNSYNSPLHF
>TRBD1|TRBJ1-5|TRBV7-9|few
TGTGCCAGCAGCTTATGGACAGGACAGGCTTTTCAGTCCCAGCATTTT
CASSLWTGQAFQSQHF
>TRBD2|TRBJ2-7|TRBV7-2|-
TGCGCCAGCAGCCAAGTAGCGGGAATGAGGTACGAGCAGTACTTC
CASSQVAGMRYEQYF
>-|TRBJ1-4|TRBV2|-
TGTGCCAGCATCTATCGGGGTAATGAAAAACTGTTTTTT
CASIYRGNEKLFF
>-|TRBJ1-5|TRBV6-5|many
TGTGCCAGCAGTTACTCGAGCGATCAGCCCCAGCATTTT
CASSYSSDQPQHF
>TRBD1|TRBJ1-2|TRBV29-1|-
TGCAGCGTTGACAACCGGGACAGGAACTATGGCTACACCTTC
CSVDNRDRNYGYTF
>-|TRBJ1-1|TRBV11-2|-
TGTGCCAGCAGCTTAGATGTGGGGGCAGGGTTGGGCACTGAAGCTTTCTTT
CASSLDVGAGLGTEAFF
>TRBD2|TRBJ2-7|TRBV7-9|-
TGTGCCAGCAGCGGTAAGGAGTATGCGGGACTAGCAAAATCCTACGAGCAGTACTTC
CASSGKEYAGLAKSYEQYF
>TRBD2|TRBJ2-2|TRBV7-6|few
TGTGCCAGCAGCTTAGGAACGGGGGGGCCCCGCCTCACCGGGGAGCTGTTTTTT
CASSLGTGGPRLTGELFF
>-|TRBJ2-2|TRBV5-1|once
TGCGCCAGCAGCTTGGAATTCGGGGGCGGGGAGCTGTTTTTT
CASSLEFGGGELFF
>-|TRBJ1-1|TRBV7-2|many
TGTGCCAGCACGGGAGGCAGACGGAACACTGAAGCTTTCTTT
CASTGGRRNTEAFF
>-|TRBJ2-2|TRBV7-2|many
TGTGCCAGCAGCTTAGGATTCAACCCCGGGGAGCTGTTTTTT
CASSLGFNPGELFF
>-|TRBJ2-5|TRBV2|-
TGTGCCGGCACCGCGGGCAGGGACGAAGAGACCCAGTACTTC
CAGTAGRDEETQYF
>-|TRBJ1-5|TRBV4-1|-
TGCGCCAGCAGCCAAGAGGGTTTAGGTCCCCAGCATTTT
CASSQEGLGPQHF
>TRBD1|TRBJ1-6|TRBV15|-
TGTGCCACCAGCGGGGGAGGGACAGGGCATAATTCACCCCTCCACTTT
CATSGGGTGHNSPLHF
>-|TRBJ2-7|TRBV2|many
TGTGCCAGCAGTAAATGGGACAACTACGAGCAGTACTTC
CASSKWDNYEQYF
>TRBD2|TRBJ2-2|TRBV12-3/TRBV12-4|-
TGTGCCAGCAGTCCATCTCCAGGACTAGCCACCGGGGAGCTGTTTTTT
CASSPSPGLATGELFF
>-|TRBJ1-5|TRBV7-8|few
TGTGCCAGCAGCGTTCAGAATAGCAATCAGGCGGGACAGCCCCAGCATTTT
CASSVQNSNQAGQPQHF
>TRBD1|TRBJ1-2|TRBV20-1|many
TGCAGTGCTAGCGTTGGACAGGGTATTTACCGCGGCTACACCTTC
CSASVGQGIYRGYTF
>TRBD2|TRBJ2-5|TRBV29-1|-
TGCAGCGTGGGACTAGCGGCCACGGGGACCCAGTACTTC
CSVGLAATGTQYF
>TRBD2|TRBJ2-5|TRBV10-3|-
TGTGCCTCCTCGGGACTAGCGGGGGGACCAACACAAGAGACCCAGTACTTC
CASSGLAGGPTQETQYF
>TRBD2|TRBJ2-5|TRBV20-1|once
TGCAGTGCTAAGACCGGGGCTAGCGGGCAAGCCCAGTACTTC
CSAKTGASGQAQYF
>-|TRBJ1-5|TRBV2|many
TGTGCCAGCCTCGGGGCATATAGCAATCAGCCCCAGCATTTT
CASLGAYSNQPQHF